The 8 T cell receptor beta chains below all came from one sample that was sequenced in a study of blood T cell repertoires in COVID-19. TCRdb's copy holds only in-frame clones and misses some; the assay was immunoSEQ multiplex PCR. The sample has approximately 200,000 clones, roughly 87% seen once. The sequencing input was PBMCs or T cells enriched from blood (not recorded which). These TCRs come from a man under 40 who had recovered from COVID-19.

The chain has TRBV28 and TRBJ2-7; TRBD2 agrees at 13 bases. CDR3 size: 17 residues. V trimming: 5 bases; J trimming: 6 bases; junction bases outside the gene matches: 13. The germline CDR1 and CDR2 sequences are MDHEN and SYDVKM. The CDR3 DNA sequence: TGTGCCAGCAGTCCTCAACCGGGACTAGCGGGATGGTCCGAGCAGTACTTC. Translated, it gives CASSPQPGLAGWSEQYF.

This clone was recorded a few times. V gene TRBV6-5 combines with J gene TRBJ1-6, with TRBD1 as a possible D gene (5 bases). CDR3 size: 15 residues. The germline V gene has CDR1 MNHEY and CDR2 SVGAGI. Trimming cost V 0 bases and J 6 bases, with 9 bases left between them. CDR3 region: CASSYSGGTNSPLHF. CDR3 sequence (DNA): TGTGCCAGCAGTTACTCGGGGGGGACTAATTCACCCCTCCACTTT.

There are a few counts of this clone. The chain is built from TRBV6-2 or TRBV6-3 and TRBJ2-3; D might be TRBD2 (6 bases). Trimming stripped 4 bases from V and 8 bases from J, with 13 bases between. CDR1 and CDR2 (germline): MNHEY, SVGEGT. This CDR3 is 13 amino acids long. The CDR3 reads CASSLGLPRTQYF. CDR3 in DNA: TGTGCCAGCAGTTTGGGACTTCCACGTACGCAGTATTTT.

The chain joins TRBV12-5 to TRBJ1-2; D not resolved. The CDR3 has 12 amino acids. Germline lookup yields CDR1 LGHNT and CDR2 FRNRAP. Trimming shortened V by 3 bases and J by 4 bases, and 6 bases separated the two germline ends. This CDR3 is CASGFVPYGYTF. The CDR3 DNA is TGTGCTAGTGGTTTCGTCCCCTATGGCTACACCTTC.

The chain has TRBV3-1 (or the pseudogene TRBV3-2) and TRBJ1-2; D remains ambiguous. Germline V gene data show CDR1 as LGHDT and CDR2 as YNNKEL (reference sequence). The CDR3 covers 15 residues. The ends were cut back, 5 bases at V and 3 bases at J, with 16 bases in the middle. CDR3 nucleotides: TGTGCCAGCAGCGTGGGGAGGGTCCTACACTATGGCTACACCTTC. Translated: CASSVGRVLHYGYTF.

The chain is built from TRBV11-2 and TRBJ1-2; D uncertain. CDR1 SGHAT and CDR2 FQNNGV come from the germline V gene. The CDR3 covers 14 residues. With 0 bases removed from V and 7 bases from J, the gap between germline ends came to 12 bases. The DNA for the CDR3 is TGTGCCAGCAGCTTAGAGGTCCCCAGGTCTGGCTACACCTTC. Protein sequence: CASSLEVPRSGYTF. Combining the CDR3 with reference TRBV11-2 and TRBJ1-2 gives the whole variable domain EAGVAQSPRYKIIEKRQSVAFWCNPISGHATLYWYQQILGQGPKLLIQFQNNGVVDDSQLPKDRFSAERLKGVDSTLKIQPAKLEDSAVYLCASSLEVPRSGYTFGSGTRLTVV.

The rearrangement joins TRBV30 to TRBJ2-7; D might be TRBD2 (6 bases). Germline CDR1 is GTSNPN and CDR2 is SVGIG (reference sequence). The V end lost 0 bases, the J end lost 0 bases, and 15 bases lay between the germline ends. The CDR3 extends over 16 amino acids. CDR3 loop: CAWSVEGGRSSYEQYF. The CDR3 DNA follows: TGTGCCTGGAGTGTAGAGGGAGGACGGAGCTCCTACGAGCAGTACTTC.

The chain uses TRBV12-2 and TRBJ2-4; whether TRBD1, the table's D call, matches the DNA was not checked. TRBV12-2 is classified as a pseudogene. CDR3 length: 18 residues. In DNA, the CDR3 is TGTGCAAGTCGCCCAAGGTCGGCTTTACAGGGCCCGGGGTACATTCAGTACTTC. It yields the protein CASRPRSALQGPGYIQYF.